Reported below is one TCR beta chain. The record originates from a study of T-cell reconstitution after alpha-beta-depleted transplantation in children. Preparing the TCRbeta library involved the use of unique molecular identifiers. Each CDR3 protein gets one entry after TCRdb re-called the PCR reads with MiXCR. The sample has about 210,000 distinct CDR3 sequences; 17% are singletons. This CDR3 has 13 amino acids. Trimming took 2 bases from V and 3 from J, leaving 6 bases between them. CDR1 and CDR2 (germline): SGHRS, YFSETQ. This receptor was identified in a male patient aged 2 to 9 who had a stem cell transplant for acute lymphoblastic leukemia, so the T cells may come from the graft donor. The sequencing here drew on PBMCs, mostly from graft donor cells, taken 360 days after TCRalphabeta/CD19-depleted stem cell transplant. V gene TRBV5-1 combines with J gene TRBJ2-1; D not resolved. DNA for the CDR3: TGCGCCAGCAGCTTCCCCGACTACAATGAGCAGTTCTTC. As protein: CASSFPDYNEQFF.